This entry concerns a single T cell receptor beta chain. J gave up 7 bases and V 4 bases, and 11 bases lay outside the gene matches. This CDR3 comprises 16 residues. Looked up from germline, CDR1 is LGHNA and CDR2 is YNFKEQ. This entry belongs to a study of blood T cell repertoires in COVID-19. Study background: Both acute and convalescent COVID-19 samples were obtained from the United States, Italy and Spain.

In the source study's methods: Amplification from reference gene primers served as the basis for estimated nucleated cell counts. TCRdb's table, derived via immunoSEQ multiplex PCR, lists solely in-frame clones and lacks some. V and J calls and clone size come straight from that table; D and trimming were deduced from the DNA. This table has roughly 80,000 clones, 91% appearing once. This clonotype originated in a woman in her fifties or sixties in a cohort sampled during active COVID-19. The specimen sequenced was peripheral blood. V is TRBV4-2 and J is TRBJ2-2; 8 bases map to TRBD2. The CDR3 DNA is TGTGCCAGCAGCCCCCCGGGGGGGCAAAGGATCGGGGAGCTGTTTTTT. This gives the protein CASSPPGGQRIGELFF.